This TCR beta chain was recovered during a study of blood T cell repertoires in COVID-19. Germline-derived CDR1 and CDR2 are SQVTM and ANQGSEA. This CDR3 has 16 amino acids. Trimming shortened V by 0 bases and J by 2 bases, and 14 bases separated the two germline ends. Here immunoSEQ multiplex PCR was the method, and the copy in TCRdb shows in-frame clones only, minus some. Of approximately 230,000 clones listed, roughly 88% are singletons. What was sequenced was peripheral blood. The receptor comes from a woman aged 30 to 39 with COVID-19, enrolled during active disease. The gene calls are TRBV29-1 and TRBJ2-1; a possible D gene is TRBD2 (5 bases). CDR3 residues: CSVEDLEERAYNEQFF. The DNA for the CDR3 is TGCAGCGTTGAAGATTTGGAGGAAAGGGCCTACAATGAGCAGTTCTTC.